A single sample gave rise to the 8 T cell receptor beta chains below, sequenced in a study of regulatory T cells in long-lasting Graves disease (dated by TCRdb to the early 2020s). Libraries came from multiplex PCR. TCRdb shows the sequencer as Illumina HiSeq 4000. To build TCR beta libraries, CDR3 regions were amplified by Arm-PCR using iRepertoire HTBI primers. The public sequencing data were trimmed at Q25 with fastp and processed into clonotypes with MiXCR by TCRdb, which kept only in-frame beta chains. Every distinct CDR3 protein forms one entry, paired with its most common genes and DNA. The sample yields about 290,000 distinct CDR3 sequences; 22% were counted once. The ten biggest clones cover around 50% of the sample. The intended sense of this specimen's time point label: persistent/refractory GD, antithyroid drugs over 5 years with positive TRAb. For both TCR sequencing and RNA sequencing, RNA was extracted from PBMCs in TRIzol.

Sequencing was performed on peripheral blood mononuclear cells (PBMCs), taken when the disease was refractory, from a patient treated with antithyroid drugs. These receptors all stem from a female donor with Graves disease.

The chain has TRBV20-1 and TRBJ2-2; D not certain. The CDR3 loop spans 12 amino acids. Per germline, CDR1 DFQATT and CDR2 SNEGSKA (reference sequence). Trimming removed 2 bases at V and 6 bases at J, with 7 bases between. The CDR3 nucleotides read TGCAGTGCTAGACAAGAACCCGGGGAGCTGTTTTTT. It translates to CSARQEPGELFF.

J is TRBJ2-1 and V is TRBV20-1; D is undetermined. Looked up from germline, CDR1 is DFQATT and CDR2 is SNEGSKA (reference sequence). The CDR3 covers 11 residues. Trimming removed 7 bases at V and 7 bases at J, with 11 bases between. CDR3 amino acids: CSVSRVNEQFF. The CDR3 DNA reads as TGCAGTGTCAGTAGGGTGAATGAGCAGTTCTTC.

V is TRBV19 and J is TRBJ2-6, with TRBD2 as a possible D gene (5 bases). The germline V gene encodes CDR1 LNHDA and CDR2 SQIVND (reference sequence). This CDR3 has 17 amino acids. V gave up 5 bases and J gave up 0 bases, with 14 bases separating them. In DNA, the CDR3 is TGTGCCAGTAGTCCGCAGAGAGGGAGCTCTGGGGCCAACGTCCTGACTTTC. Amino acid sequence: CASSPQRGSSGANVLTF.

This clonotype was found a few times. The rearrangement uses TRBV7-6 and TRBJ2-7, with 8 bases matching TRBD1. CDR3 length: 16 amino acids. Germline V lookup: CDR1 SGHVS, CDR2 FNYEAQ. Trimming cost V 0 bases and J 3 bases; bases outside gene matches: 7. CDR3: CASSLAFGTGDYEQYF. Written as DNA, the CDR3 is TGTGCCAGCAGCTTAGCGTTCGGGACAGGAGACTACGAGCAGTACTTC.

The V gene is TRBV20-1, the J gene TRBJ2-7, with a tentative D call TRBD1 (6 bases). V shed 6 bases and J shed 2 bases, with 11 bases lying between them. Germline lookup yields CDR1 DFQATT and CDR2 SNEGSKA (reference sequence). The CDR3 loop spans 12 amino acids. CDR3 nucleotide sequence: TGCAGTGCGTTCAGGGGTCCCTACGAGCAGTACTTC. Translation gives CSAFRGPYEQYF.

Many counts were recorded for this clonotype. This chain links TRBV5-1 with TRBJ1-1; no clear D gene. Trimming pared 0 bases from V and 3 bases from J, leaving 6 bases between. CDR3 length equals 13 residues. In germline, CDR1 is SGHRS, CDR2 YFSETQ. The CDR3 nucleotides are TGCGCCAGCAGCTTGGCCTGGGACACTGAAGCTTTCTTT. It is translated as CASSLAWDTEAFF.

This clonotype occurred a few times. In this CDR3 the conserved last residue, phenylalanine or tryptophan, is missing, so a read error is likely. The chain combines TRBV20-1 with TRBJ2-7; 8 bases align to TRBD1. The CDR3 is 13 amino acids. Germline CDR1 and CDR2: DFQATT and SNEGSKA (reference sequence). The trim removed 4 bases at V and 2 bases at J, leaving 4 bases unmatched. The CDR3 protein is CSAIRDRTYEQYL. Here the CDR3 DNA reads TGCAGTGCTATCCGGGACAGGACCTACGAGCAGTACCTC.

This clonotype was detected once. Just one base apart from a much larger clone, this may be a read error. The chain joins TRBV2 to TRBJ2-7; tentative D call: TRBD1 (6 bases). The germline V gene encodes CDR1 SNHLY and CDR2 FYNNEI. The CDR3 length is 14 residues. The V end was cut by 1 base, the J end by 11 bases, with 18 bases between. The CDR3 DNA reads TGTGCCAGCAGTGAAGTGTTGGTGGTACAGGGCGAGTACTTC. This codes for CASSEVLVVQGEYF. The full variable domain, rest sourced from reference TRBV2 and TRBJ2-7, is EPEVTQTPSHQVTQMGQEVILRCVPISNHLYFYWYRQILGQKVEFLVSFYNNEISEKSEIFDDQFSVERPDGSNFTLKIRSTKLEDSAMYFCASSEVLVVQGEYFGPGTRLTVT.